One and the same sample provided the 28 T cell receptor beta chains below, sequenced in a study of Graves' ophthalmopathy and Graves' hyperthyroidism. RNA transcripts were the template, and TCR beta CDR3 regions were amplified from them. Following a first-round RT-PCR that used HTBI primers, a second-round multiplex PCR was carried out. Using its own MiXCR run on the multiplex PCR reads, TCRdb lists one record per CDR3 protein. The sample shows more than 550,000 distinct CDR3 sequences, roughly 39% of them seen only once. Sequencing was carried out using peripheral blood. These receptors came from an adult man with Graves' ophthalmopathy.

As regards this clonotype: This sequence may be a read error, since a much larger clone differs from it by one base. CDR3 sequence reads: CASSQDAGGSYEQYF. CDR3 in DNA: TGTGCCAGTAGCCAAGACGCGGGCGGATCCTACGAGCAGTACTTC. The rearrangement uses TRBV19 and TRBJ2-7; maybe TRBD2 (5 bases). From germline, CDR1 is LNHDA and CDR2 SQIVND (reference sequence). V dropped 6 bases and J dropped 1 base, with 16 bases sitting between them. The CDR3 runs to 15 residues.

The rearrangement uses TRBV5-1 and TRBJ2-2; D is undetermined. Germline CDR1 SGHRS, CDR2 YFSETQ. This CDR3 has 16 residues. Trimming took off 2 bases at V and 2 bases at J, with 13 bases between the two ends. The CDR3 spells CASSLNGLGNTGELFF. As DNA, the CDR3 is TGCGCCAGCAGCTTAAACGGTCTAGGCAACACCGGGGAGCTGTTTTTT.

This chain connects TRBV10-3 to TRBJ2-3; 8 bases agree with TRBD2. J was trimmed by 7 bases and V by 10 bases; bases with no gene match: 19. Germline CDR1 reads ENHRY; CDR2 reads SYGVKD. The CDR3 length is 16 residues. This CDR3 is CASSPGVAGPSNTQYF. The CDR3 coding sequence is TGTGCCAGCAGCCCCGGGGTAGCGGGACCTTCGAATACGCAGTATTTT.

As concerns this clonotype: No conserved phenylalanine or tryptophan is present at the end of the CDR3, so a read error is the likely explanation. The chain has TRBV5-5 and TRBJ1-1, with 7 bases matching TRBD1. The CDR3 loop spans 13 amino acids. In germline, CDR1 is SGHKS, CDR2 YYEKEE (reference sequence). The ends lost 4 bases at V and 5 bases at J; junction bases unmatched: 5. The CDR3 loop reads CASSPGGRTEAFY. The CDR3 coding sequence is TGTGCCAGCAGCCCAGGGGGGCGGACTGAAGCTTTCTAT.

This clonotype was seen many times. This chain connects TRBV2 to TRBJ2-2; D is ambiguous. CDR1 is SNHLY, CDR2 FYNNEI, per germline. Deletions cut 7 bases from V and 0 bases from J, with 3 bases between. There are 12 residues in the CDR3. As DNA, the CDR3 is TGTGCCAGCACTGCGAACACCGGGGAGCTGTTTTTT. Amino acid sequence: CASTANTGELFF.

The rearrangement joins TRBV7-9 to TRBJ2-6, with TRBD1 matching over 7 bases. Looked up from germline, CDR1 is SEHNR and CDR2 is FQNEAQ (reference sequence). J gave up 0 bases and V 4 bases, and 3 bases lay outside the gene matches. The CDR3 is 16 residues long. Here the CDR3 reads CASSSRQGSGANVLTF. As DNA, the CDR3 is TGTGCCAGCAGCTCACGACAGGGCTCTGGGGCCAACGTCCTGACTTTC.

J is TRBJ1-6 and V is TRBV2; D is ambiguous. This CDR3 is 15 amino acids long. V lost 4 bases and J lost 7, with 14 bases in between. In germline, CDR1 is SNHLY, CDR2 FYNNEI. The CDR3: CASSANAEANSPLHF. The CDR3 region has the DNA TGTGCCAGCAGTGCTAACGCCGAGGCGAATTCACCCCTCCACTTT. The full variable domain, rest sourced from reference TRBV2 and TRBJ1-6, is EPEVTQTPSHQVTQMGQEVILRCVPISNHLYFYWYRQILGQKVEFLVSFYNNEISEKSEIFDDQFSVERPDGSNFTLKIRSTKLEDSAMYFCASSANAEANSPLHFGNGTRLTVT.

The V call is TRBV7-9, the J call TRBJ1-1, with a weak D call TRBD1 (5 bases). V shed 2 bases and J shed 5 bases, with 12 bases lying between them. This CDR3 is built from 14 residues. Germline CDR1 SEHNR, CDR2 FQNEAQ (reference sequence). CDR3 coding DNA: TGTGCCAGCAGCTTACCGGGACTAGGAACTGAAGCTTTCTTT. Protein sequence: CASSLPGLGTEAFF.

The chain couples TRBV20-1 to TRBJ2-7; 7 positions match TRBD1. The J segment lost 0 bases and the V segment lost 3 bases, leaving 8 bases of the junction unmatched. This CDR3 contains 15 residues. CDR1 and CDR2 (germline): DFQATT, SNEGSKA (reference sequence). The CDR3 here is CSASIRQGVSYEQYF. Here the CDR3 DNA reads TGCAGTGCTAGTATACGGCAGGGGGTCTCCTACGAGCAGTACTTC.

The CDR3 region is CASRHEAYTGELFF. The CDR3 region has the DNA TGTGCCAGCAGGCACGAGGCGTACACCGGGGAGCTGTTTTTT. J is TRBJ2-2 and V is TRBV7-9; D call uncertain. V lost 6 bases to trimming and J lost 3 bases, with 11 bases between them. CDR3 length: 14 amino acids. The germline V gene encodes CDR1 SEHNR and CDR2 FQNEAQ (reference sequence).

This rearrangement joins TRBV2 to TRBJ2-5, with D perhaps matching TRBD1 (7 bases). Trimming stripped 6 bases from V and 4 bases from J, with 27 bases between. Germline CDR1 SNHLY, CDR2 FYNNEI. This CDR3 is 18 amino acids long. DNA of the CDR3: TGTGCCAGCAGAGGGGGGACAGCCCGGGCCGGGGTCGGAGAGACCCAGTACTTC. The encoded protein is CASRGGTARAGVGETQYF.

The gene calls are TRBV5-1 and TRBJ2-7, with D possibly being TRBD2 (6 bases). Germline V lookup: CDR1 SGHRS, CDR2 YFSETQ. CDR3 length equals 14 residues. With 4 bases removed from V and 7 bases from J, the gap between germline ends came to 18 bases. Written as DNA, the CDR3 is TGCGCCAGCAGCGCGGAAGGAGCGGGCAATGAGCAGTACTTC. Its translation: CASSAEGAGNEQYF.

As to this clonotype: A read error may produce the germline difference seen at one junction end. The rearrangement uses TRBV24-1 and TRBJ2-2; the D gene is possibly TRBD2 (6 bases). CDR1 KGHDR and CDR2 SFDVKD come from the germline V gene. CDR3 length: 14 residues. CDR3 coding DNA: TGTGCCGACATGGGAGGCCGGGGCACCGGGGAGCTGTACTTC. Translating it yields CADMGGRGTGELYF.

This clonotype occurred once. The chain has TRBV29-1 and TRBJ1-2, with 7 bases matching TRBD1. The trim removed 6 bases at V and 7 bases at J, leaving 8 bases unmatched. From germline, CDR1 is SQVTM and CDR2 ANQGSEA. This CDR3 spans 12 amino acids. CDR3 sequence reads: CSVVGTEAGYTF. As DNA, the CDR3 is TGCAGCGTCGTCGGGACAGAGGCTGGCTACACCTTC. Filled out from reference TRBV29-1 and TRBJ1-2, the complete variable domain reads SAVISQKPSRDICQRGTSLTIQCQVDSQVTMMFWYRQQPGQSLTLIATANQGSEATYESGFVIDKFPISRPNLTFSTLTVSNMSPEDSSIYLCSVVGTEAGYTFGSGTRLTVV.

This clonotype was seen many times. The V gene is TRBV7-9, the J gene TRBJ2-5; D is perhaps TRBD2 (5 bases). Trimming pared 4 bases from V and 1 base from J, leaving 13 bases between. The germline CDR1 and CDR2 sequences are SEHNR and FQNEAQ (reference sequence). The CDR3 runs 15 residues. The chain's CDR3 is CASSSWTGVQETQYF. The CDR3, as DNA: TGTGCCAGCAGCTCGTGGACTGGCGTCCAAGAGACCCAGTACTTC.

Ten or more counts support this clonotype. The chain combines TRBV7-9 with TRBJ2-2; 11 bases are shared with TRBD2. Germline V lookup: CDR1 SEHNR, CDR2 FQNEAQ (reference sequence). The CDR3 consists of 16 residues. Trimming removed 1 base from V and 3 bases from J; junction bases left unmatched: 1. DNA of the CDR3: TGTGCCAGCAGCTTAGGACTAGCGGGACACACCGGGGAGCTGTTTTTT. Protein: CASSLGLAGHTGELFF.

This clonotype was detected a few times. Written as DNA, the CDR3 is TGCGCCAGCTCTGAGACACACCAAGAGACCCAGTACTTC. Protein product: CASSETHQETQYF. The chain recombines TRBV5-1 with TRBJ2-5; D is unclear. The CDR3 is 13 amino acids. Germline lookup yields CDR1 SGHRS and CDR2 YFSETQ. V was shortened by 7 bases and J by 0 bases, with 10 bases between the two germline ends.

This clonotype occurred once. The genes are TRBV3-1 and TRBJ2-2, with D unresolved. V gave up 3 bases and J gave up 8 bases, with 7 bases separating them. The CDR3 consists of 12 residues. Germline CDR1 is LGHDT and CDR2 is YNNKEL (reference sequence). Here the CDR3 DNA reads TGTGCCAGCAGCCACCTCTTAGGGGAGCTGTTTTTT. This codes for CASSHLLGELFF.

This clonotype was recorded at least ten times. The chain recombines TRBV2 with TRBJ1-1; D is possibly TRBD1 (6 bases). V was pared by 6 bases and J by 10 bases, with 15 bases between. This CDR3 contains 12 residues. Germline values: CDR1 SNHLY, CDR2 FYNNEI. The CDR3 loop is CASRMGTGPAFF. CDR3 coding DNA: TGTGCCAGCAGAATGGGAACAGGGCCAGCTTTCTTT.

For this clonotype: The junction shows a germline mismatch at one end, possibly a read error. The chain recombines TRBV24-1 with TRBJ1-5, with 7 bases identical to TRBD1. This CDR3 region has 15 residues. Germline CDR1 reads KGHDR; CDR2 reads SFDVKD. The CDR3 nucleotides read TGTGCCACTAGTGACTGGACAGGCGGCAATCAGCCCCAGCATTTT. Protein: CATSDWTGGNQPQHF.

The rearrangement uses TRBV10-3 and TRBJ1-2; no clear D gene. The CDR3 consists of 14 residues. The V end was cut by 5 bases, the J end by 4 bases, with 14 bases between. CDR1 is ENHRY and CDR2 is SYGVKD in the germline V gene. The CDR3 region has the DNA TGTGCCATCAGTTACCCGGGCCTTAGCTATGGCTACACCTTC. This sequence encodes CAISYPGLSYGYTF.

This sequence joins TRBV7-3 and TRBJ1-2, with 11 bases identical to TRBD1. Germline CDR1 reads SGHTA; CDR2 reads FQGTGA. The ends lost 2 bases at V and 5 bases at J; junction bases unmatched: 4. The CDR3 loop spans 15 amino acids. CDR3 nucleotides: TGTGCCAGCAGCTTAGGGGGGACAGGGGGGTATGGCTACACCTTC. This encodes CASSLGGTGGYGYTF.

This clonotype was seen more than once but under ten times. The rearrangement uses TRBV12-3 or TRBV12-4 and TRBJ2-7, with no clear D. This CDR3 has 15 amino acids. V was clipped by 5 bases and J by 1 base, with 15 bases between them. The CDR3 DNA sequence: TGTGCCAGCAGTGAAGCGCTAAAACAGTCCTACGAGCAGTACTTC. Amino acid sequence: CASSEALKQSYEQYF.

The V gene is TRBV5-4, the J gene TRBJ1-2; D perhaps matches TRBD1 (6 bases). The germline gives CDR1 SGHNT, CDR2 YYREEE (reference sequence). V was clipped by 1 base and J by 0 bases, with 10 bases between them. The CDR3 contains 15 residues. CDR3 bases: TGTGCCAGCAGCTTGAGACAGGCCGCTAACTATGGCTACACCTTC. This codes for CASSLRQAANYGYTF.

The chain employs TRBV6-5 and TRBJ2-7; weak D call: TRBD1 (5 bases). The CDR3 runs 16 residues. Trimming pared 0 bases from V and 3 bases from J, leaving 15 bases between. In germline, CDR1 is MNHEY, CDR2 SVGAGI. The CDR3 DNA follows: TGTGCCAGCAGTTACTCGGGGCAGTGGTTAGGCTACGAGCAGTACTTC. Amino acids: CASSYSGQWLGYEQYF.

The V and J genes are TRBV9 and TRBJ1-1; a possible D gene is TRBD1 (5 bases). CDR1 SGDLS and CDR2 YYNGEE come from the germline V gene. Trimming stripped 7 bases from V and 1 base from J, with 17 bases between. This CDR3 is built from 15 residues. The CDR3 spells CASSPRVGENTEAFF. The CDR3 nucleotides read TGTGCCAGCTCACCACGCGTGGGGGAGAACACTGAAGCTTTCTTT.

The CDR3 loop reads CASSVDGQTNTEKLFF. The CDR3 nucleotides read TGTGCCAGCAGCGTAGATGGACAGACGAACACTGAAAAACTGTTTTTT. This sequence joins TRBV9 and TRBJ1-4, with D possibly being TRBD1 (6 bases). CDR1 SGDLS and CDR2 YYNGEE come from the germline V gene. Deletions cut 0 bases from V and 7 bases from J, with 16 bases between. The CDR3 runs to 16 residues. The variable domain in full, completed from reference TRBV9 and TRBJ1-4, reads DSGVTQTPKHLITATGQRVTLRCSPRSGDLSVYWYQQSLDQGLQFLIQYYNGEERAKGNILERFSAQQFPDLHSELNLSSLELGDSALYFCASSVDGQTNTEKLFFGSGTQLSVL.

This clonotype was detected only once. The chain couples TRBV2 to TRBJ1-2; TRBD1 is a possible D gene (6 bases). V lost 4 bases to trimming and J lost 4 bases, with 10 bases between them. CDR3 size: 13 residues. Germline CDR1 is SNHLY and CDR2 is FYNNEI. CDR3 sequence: CASSARGGYGYTF. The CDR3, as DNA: TGTGCCAGCAGTGCTAGAGGGGGCTATGGCTACACCTTC.